A single sample gave rise to the 19 T cell receptor beta chains below, sequenced in a study of OX40 agonist ivuxolimab in advanced cancers. Assay used: immunoSEQ multiplex PCR; TCRdb lists only in-frame clones, some missing. Among about 14,000 clones listed, 80% were seen once. The material sequenced was CD4+ or CD8+ T cells sorted from blood, taken in a trial of the OX40 agonist ivuxolimab. Receptor source: an adult with an advanced solid tumor such as melanoma, head and neck, liver or kidney cancer.

This chain links TRBV30 with TRBJ1-1; TRBD1 might be the D (5 bases). The V gene's germline CDR1 is GTSNPN and CDR2 SVGIG (reference sequence). The CDR3 totals 14 residues. Trimming removed 4 bases from V and 3 bases from J, with 15 bases in between. In DNA form, the CDR3 reads TGTGCCTGGACCCCCTGGGGGAATGACACTGAAGCTTTCTTT. As protein: CAWTPWGNDTEAFF.

This clone appeared once. The J gene is TRBJ2-5, the V gene TRBV6-5, with D possibly matching TRBD2 (6 bases). Germline V gives CDR1 MNHEY, CDR2 SVGAGI. The V end lost 6 bases, the J end lost 0 bases, and 8 bases lay between the germline ends. The CDR3 totals 13 residues. The CDR3 reads CASSRGDQETQYF. The CDR3 nucleotides are TGTGCCAGCAGCCGCGGGGACCAAGAGACCCAGTACTTC.

CDR3 amino acids: CASSQELAGFSSYNEQFF. The CDR3 DNA follows: TGTGCCAGCAGCCAAGAGCTAGCGGGATTTAGCTCCTACAATGAGCAGTTCTTC. V and J are TRBV4-2 and TRBJ2-1, with 9 bases lining up with TRBD2. V was pared by 0 bases and J by 0 bases, with 6 bases of the junction left unmatched. This CDR3 is 18 amino acids long. From germline, CDR1 is LGHNA and CDR2 YNFKEQ.

This clone was counted a single time. The chain employs TRBV27 and TRBJ1-5; 7 bases are a match to TRBD1. CDR3 size: 14 residues. The germline V gene encodes CDR1 MNHEY and CDR2 SMNVEV (reference sequence). After removal of 5 bases from V and 6 bases from J, the junction contained 7 bases not matched to a gene. This CDR3 is CASSPTGLGQPQHF. DNA of the CDR3: TGTGCCAGCAGTCCGACAGGGCTCGGTCAGCCCCAGCATTTT.

This sequence joins TRBV27 and TRBJ1-1; D gene uncertain. V was cut by 4 bases and J by 0 bases, with 6 bases left in between. Germline V gene data show CDR1 as MNHEY and CDR2 as SMNVEV (reference sequence). The CDR3 extends over 13 amino acids. The CDR3 bases are TGTGCCAGCAGTTATCACATGAACACTGAAGCTTTCTTT. Its protein is CASSYHMNTEAFF.

This rearrangement joins TRBV15 to TRBJ2-7, with D perhaps matching TRBD1 (6 bases). This CDR3 is built from 15 residues. Per germline, CDR1 LNHNV and CDR2 YYDKDF (reference sequence). Between the trimmed V and J ends, which lost 1 base and 5 bases, there was a span of 15 bases. The CDR3: CATSRASRGLDEQYF. CDR3 DNA sequence: TGTGCCACCAGCAGAGCCTCCAGGGGTCTCGACGAGCAGTACTTC.

This clone showed up just once. This chain joins TRBV4-2 and TRBJ2-7; D gene uncertain. The germline V gene has CDR1 LGHNA and CDR2 YNFKEQ. The CDR3 totals 16 residues. V shed 0 bases and J shed 0 bases, with 12 bases lying between them. The CDR3 DNA sequence: TGTGCCAGCAGCCAAGAGTCTTCGGGTAGCTCCTACGAGCAGTACTTC. Translating it yields CASSQESSGSSYEQYF.

The chain links TRBV5-1 to TRBJ1-4; TRBD1 agrees at 9 bases. Looked up from germline, CDR1 is SGHRS and CDR2 is YFSETQ. The CDR3 is 14 amino acids. J was trimmed by 11 bases and V by 3 bases; bases with no gene match: 8. The CDR3 spells CASSSGQGGEKLFF. In DNA form, the CDR3 reads TGCGCCAGCAGCTCGGGACAGGGAGGCGAGAAACTGTTTTTT.

The chain recombines TRBV29-1 with TRBJ2-6; tentatively, D is TRBD1 or TRBD2 (5 bases each). Germline CDR1 is SQVTM and CDR2 is ANQGSEA. This CDR3 has 19 residues. Trimming shortened V by 1 base and J by 1 base, and 20 bases separated the two germline ends. CDR3 DNA: TGCAGCGTTGAAGCCCAGGGACGGACTCTGGTATCTGGGGCCAACGTCCTGACTTTC. Translating it yields CSVEAQGRTLVSGANVLTF.

CDR3 sequence: CASSQSRTGPYEQYF. CDR3 bases: TGTGCCAGCAGCCAGAGCAGGACAGGACCCTACGAGCAGTACTTC. The chain combines TRBV4-2 with TRBJ2-7; 7 bases line up with TRBD1. Germline V gene lookup returns CDR1 LGHNA and CDR2 YNFKEQ. Germline trimming cut 3 bases from V and 2 bases from J; bases unmatched to any gene: 7. The CDR3 extends over 15 amino acids.

The CDR3 nucleotides read TGTGCCAGCGGCAGAACCACTGAAGCTTTCTTT. Translated, it gives CASGRTTEAFF. The chain combines TRBV2 with TRBJ1-1; D not certain. Trimming cost V 8 bases and J 4 bases, with 8 bases left between them. The CDR3 has 11 amino acids. From germline, CDR1 is SNHLY and CDR2 FYNNEI.

The chain has TRBV5-1 and TRBJ2-7, with 10 bases matching TRBD2. The CDR3 spans 15 residues. Germline CDR1 SGHRS, CDR2 YFSETQ. The V segment lost 4 bases and the J segment 3 bases; nucleotides outside the gene matches: 7. The CDR3, as DNA: TGCGCCAGCAGCCCGACCGGGACTAGCGTCTACGAGCAGTACTTC. Protein: CASSPTGTSVYEQYF.

This clone was observed a handful of times. The chain is built from TRBV28 and TRBJ2-3, with 7 bases identical to TRBD2. V dropped 3 bases and J dropped 6; count of bases not matched to a gene: 3. This CDR3 has 13 amino acids. Germline CDR1 MDHEN, CDR2 SYDVKM. In DNA form, the CDR3 reads TGTGCCAGCAGTTTTTTGGGAGGGGATACGCAGTATTTT. It translates to CASSFLGGDTQYF.

The gene calls are TRBV27 and TRBJ1-1, with D maybe TRBD1 (5 bases). The CDR3 is 14 amino acids. Looked up from germline, CDR1 is MNHEY and CDR2 is SMNVEV (reference sequence). The V end was cut by 6 bases, the J end by 1 base, with 12 bases between. The CDR3 protein is CASSLTGPNTEAFF. In nucleotides, the CDR3 is TGTGCCAGCAGCCTAACAGGACCGAACACTGAAGCTTTCTTT.

V and J are TRBV9 and TRBJ1-6, with 8 bases aligning to TRBD1. The germline V gene has CDR1 SGDLS and CDR2 YYNGEE. The V segment lost 3 bases and the J segment 8 bases; nucleotides outside the gene matches: 4. The CDR3 length is 14 residues. CDR3 sequence: CASSETGGDSPLHF. CDR3 in DNA: TGTGCCAGCAGCGAAACAGGGGGGGATTCACCCCTCCACTTT.

The chain recombines TRBV5-1 with TRBJ2-7, with a possible D match to TRBD1 (6 bases). V dropped 0 bases and J dropped 2 bases, with 6 bases sitting between them. The CDR3 spans 13 residues. In germline, CDR1 is SGHRS, CDR2 YFSETQ. The CDR3 coding sequence is TGCGCCAGCAGCTTGGACAGGGCCTACGAGCAGTACTTC. Its protein is CASSLDRAYEQYF.

The chain couples TRBV11-3 to TRBJ1-2; D is uncertain. V was trimmed by 2 bases and J by 5 bases, leaving 12 bases between them. The germline V gene has CDR1 SGHNT and CDR2 YENEEA. The CDR3 loop spans 14 amino acids. CDR3 DNA sequence: TGTGCCAGCAGCTTAAATGGCCCGTTATATGGCTACACCTTC. It is translated as CASSLNGPLYGYTF.

V and J are TRBV27 and TRBJ1-4, with a tentative D call TRBD1 (5 bases). The ends were cut back, 2 bases at V and 4 bases at J, with 8 bases in the middle. Germline assignment: CDR1 MNHEY and CDR2 SMNVEV (reference sequence). The CDR3 length is 14 residues. CDR3 residues: CASSLGGVNEKLFF. The CDR3, as DNA: TGTGCCAGCAGTTTAGGGGGGGTTAATGAAAAACTGTTTTTT.

The gene calls are TRBV27 and TRBJ2-7; 8 positions agree with TRBD1. The CDR3 runs 14 residues. CDR1 and CDR2 (germline): MNHEY, SMNVEV (reference sequence). Germline trimming cut 6 bases from V and 2 bases from J; bases unmatched to any gene: 6. DNA for the CDR3: TGTGCCAGCAGCCGGACAGGGTTTACCTACGAGCAGTACTTC. Amino acid sequence: CASSRTGFTYEQYF.